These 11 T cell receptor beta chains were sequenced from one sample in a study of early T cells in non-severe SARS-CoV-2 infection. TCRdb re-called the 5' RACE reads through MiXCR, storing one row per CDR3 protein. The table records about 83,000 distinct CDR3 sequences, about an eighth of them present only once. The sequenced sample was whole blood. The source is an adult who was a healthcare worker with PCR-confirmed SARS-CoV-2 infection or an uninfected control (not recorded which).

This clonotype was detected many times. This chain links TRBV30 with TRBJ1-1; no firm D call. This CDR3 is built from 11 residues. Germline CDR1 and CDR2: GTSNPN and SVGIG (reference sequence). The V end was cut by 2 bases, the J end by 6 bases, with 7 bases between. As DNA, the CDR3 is TGTGCCTGGAGTACGGAGGCTGAAGCTTTCTTT. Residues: CAWSTEAEAFF.

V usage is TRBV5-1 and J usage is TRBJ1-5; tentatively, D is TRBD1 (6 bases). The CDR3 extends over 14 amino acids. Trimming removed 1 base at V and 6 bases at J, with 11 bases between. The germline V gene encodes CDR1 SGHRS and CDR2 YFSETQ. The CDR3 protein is CASSLIPQGQPQHF. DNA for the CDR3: TGCGCCAGCAGCTTGATTCCACAGGGTCAGCCCCAGCATTTT.

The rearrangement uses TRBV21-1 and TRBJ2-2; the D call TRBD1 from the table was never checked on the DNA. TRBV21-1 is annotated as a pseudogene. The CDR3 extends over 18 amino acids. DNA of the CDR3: TGTGCCAGCGGTAGAACACAACCGGGACCGCCGAACACCGGGGAGCTGTTTTTT. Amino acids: CASGRTQPGPPNTGELFF.

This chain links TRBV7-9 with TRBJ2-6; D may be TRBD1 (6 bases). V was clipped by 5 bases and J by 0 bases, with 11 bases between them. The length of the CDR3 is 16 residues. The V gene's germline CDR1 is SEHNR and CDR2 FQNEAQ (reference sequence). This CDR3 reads CASSRGTPSGANVLTF. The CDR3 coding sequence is TGTGCCAGCAGCCGAGGGACACCCTCTGGGGCCAACGTCCTGACTTTC. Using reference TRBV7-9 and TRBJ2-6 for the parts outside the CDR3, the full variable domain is DTGVSQNPRHKITKRGQNVTFRCDPISEHNRLYWYRQTLGQGPEFLTYFQNEAQLEKSRLLSDRFSAERPKGSFSTLEIQRTEQGDSAMYLCASSRGTPSGANVLTFGAGSRLTVL.

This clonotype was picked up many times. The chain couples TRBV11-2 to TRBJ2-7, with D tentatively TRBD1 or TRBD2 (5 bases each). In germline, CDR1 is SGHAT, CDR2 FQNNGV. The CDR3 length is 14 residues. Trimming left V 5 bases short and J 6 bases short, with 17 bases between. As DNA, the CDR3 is TGTGCCAGCAGCCCACTGGGACGTGAACCCGAGCAGTACTTC. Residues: CASSPLGREPEQYF.

The CDR3 loop is CASSSLRDIRNQPQHF. The CDR3 region has the DNA TGTGCCAGCAGCTCCCTCCGGGACATTCGCAATCAGCCCCAGCATTTT. V gene TRBV7-3 combines with J gene TRBJ1-5, with a weak D call TRBD1 (6 bases). Trimming left V 4 bases short and J 2 bases short, with 15 bases between. The CDR3 extends over 16 amino acids. The germline gives CDR1 SGHTA, CDR2 FQGTGA. Full variable domain (rest looked up from reference TRBV7-3 and TRBJ1-5): GAGVSQTPSNKVTEKGKYVELRCDPISGHTALYWYRQSLGQGPEFLIYFQGTGAADDSGLPNDRFFAVRPEGSVSTLKIQRTERGDSAVYLCASSSLRDIRNQPQHFGDGTRLSIL.

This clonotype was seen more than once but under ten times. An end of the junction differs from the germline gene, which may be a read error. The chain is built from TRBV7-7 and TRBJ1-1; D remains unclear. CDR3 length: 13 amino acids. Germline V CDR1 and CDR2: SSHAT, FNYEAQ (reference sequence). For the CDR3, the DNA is TGTGCTAGCAGCTTCGACCGAGGCACTGAAGCTTTCTTT. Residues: CASSFDRGTEAFF.

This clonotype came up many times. CDR3 DNA sequence: TGTGCCAGCAGTGAACTCCCTGACGCTGGTTACGAGCAGTACTTC. This codes for CASSELPDAGYEQYF. This sequence joins TRBV6-1 and TRBJ2-7; D is ambiguous. The CDR3 spans 15 residues. V gave up 2 bases and J gave up 4 bases, with 15 bases separating them. The germline gives CDR1 MNHNS, CDR2 SASEGT.

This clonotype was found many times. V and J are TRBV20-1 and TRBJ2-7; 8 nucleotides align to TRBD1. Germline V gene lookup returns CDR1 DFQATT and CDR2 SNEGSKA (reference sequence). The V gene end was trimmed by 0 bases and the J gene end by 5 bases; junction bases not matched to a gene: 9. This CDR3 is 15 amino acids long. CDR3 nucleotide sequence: TGCAGTGCTAGAGATCAGATCGGACAGGGTCACGAGCAGTACTTC. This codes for CSARDQIGQGHEQYF.

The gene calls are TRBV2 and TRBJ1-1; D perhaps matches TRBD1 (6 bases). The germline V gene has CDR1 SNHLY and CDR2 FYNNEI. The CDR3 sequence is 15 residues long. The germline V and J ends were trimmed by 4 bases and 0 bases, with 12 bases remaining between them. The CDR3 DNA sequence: TGTGCCAGCAGTGTACAGGGACTTATGAACACTGAAGCTTTCTTT. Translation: CASSVQGLMNTEAFF.

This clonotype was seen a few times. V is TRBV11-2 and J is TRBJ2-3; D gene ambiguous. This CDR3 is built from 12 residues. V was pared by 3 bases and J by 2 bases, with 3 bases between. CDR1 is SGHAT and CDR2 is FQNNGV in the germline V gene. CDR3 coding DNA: TGTGCCAGCAGCTTGCCCACAGATACGCAGTATTTT. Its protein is CASSLPTDTQYF.